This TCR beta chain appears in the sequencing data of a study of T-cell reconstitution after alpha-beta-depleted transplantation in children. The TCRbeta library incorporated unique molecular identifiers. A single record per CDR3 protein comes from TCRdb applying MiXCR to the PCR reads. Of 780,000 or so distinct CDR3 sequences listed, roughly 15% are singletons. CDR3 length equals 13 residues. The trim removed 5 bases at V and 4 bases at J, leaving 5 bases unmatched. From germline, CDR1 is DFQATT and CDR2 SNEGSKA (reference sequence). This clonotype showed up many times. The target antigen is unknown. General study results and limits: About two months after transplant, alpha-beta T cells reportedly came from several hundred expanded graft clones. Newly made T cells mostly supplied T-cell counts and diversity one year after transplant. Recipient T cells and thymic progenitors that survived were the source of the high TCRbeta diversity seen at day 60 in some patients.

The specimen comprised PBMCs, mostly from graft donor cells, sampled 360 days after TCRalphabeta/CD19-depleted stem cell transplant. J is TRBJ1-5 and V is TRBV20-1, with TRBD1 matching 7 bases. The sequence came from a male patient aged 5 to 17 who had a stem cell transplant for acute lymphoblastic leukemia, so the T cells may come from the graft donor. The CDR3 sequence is CSAQRQGNQPQHF. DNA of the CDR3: TGCAGTGCTCAAAGACAGGGAAATCAGCCCCAGCATTTT.